This T cell receptor beta chain emerged from a study of blood T cell repertoires in COVID-19. Across the whole study: In each case, the material was cDNA or gDNA derived from T cells, B-cell-depleted T cells, or PBMCs.

Original methodology: Reference gene primer amplification in the assay estimated nucleated cell counts. Some clones are missing from TCRdb's copy, which holds only in-frame ones; the method was immunoSEQ multiplex PCR. The DNA gave D and trimming, while V, J and clone size come from that table. The repertoire holds a few hundred thousand clones, with nearly 90% as singletons. Germline V CDR1 and CDR2: SGDLS, YYNGEE. The CDR3 runs to 15 residues. V was pared by 4 bases and J by 0 bases, with 7 bases of the junction left unmatched. The chain employs TRBV9 and TRBJ2-7, with TRBD1 matching over 7 bases. What was sequenced was peripheral blood. This TCR was recovered from a man aged 18-30 years with active or convalescent COVID-19. In DNA form, the CDR3 reads TGTGCCAGCAGCCTCGGACAGGACAACTCCTACGAGCAGTACTTC. Its protein is CASSLGQDNSYEQYF.